This T cell receptor delta chain is drawn from a study of human gamma delta and Vdelta1 T cells. Germline lookup yields CDR1 TSWWSYY and CDR2 QGS. The length of the CDR3 is 24 residues. V was shortened by 4 bases and J by 0 bases, with 39 bases between the two germline ends. General study findings and limits: Polyclonal Delta One T cells reportedly showed broad cytotoxic targeting of acute myeloid leukemia.

In its sample, this clone was seen a few times. The antigen remains undetermined. TCRdb reran clone calling via CATT on the PCR reads. The data contain some 13,000 delta-chain clones, roughly 45% of them singletons. The chain couples TRDV1 to TRDJ1; the D gene could be TRDD2 or TRDD3 (8 bases each). Specimen: Vdelta1 gamma-delta T cells from blood grown in culture (DOT cells). The receptor's source is a human donor in good health. The CDR3 here is CALGGSSYLIDGGSGNPYTDKLIF. CDR3 sequence (DNA): TGTGCTCTTGGGGGATCTTCCTACCTTATAGATGGGGGATCTGGTAACCCGTACACCGATAAACTCATCTTT.